What follows are 23 T cell receptor beta chains derived from one specimen sequenced in a study of T cell changes during pregnancy in multiple sclerosis. Sequencing was performed with immunoSEQ multiplex PCR; in TCRdb, only in-frame clones are kept and a portion is missing. The data hold some 120,000 clones, with approximately 93% observed a single time. Source: peripheral blood, taken before pregnancy. The receptor set was obtained from a female donor with multiple sclerosis, enrolled in a pregnancy study.

The table lists this clone with a count of one. The chain joins TRBV28 to TRBJ2-5, with 10 bases lining up with TRBD1. V shed 3 bases and J 5 bases; nucleotides not matched to a gene: 9. The CDR3 has 16 amino acids. The V gene's germline CDR1 is MDHEN and CDR2 SYDVKM. The CDR3 spells CASSFPPTGGMETQYF. CDR3 coding DNA: TGTGCCAGCAGTTTCCCCCCGACAGGGGGCATGGAGACCCAGTACTTC.

The chain joins TRBV5-4 to TRBJ2-5, with TRBD2 matching 9 bases. The V gene's germline CDR1 is SGHNT and CDR2 YYREEE (reference sequence). CDR3 length: 14 amino acids. Trimming cost V 2 bases and J 11 bases; bases outside gene matches: 10. The CDR3 DNA reads as TGTGCCAGCAGCTTTAGCGGGAGAGTAGAGGAGCAGTACTTC. Amino acids: CASSFSGRVEEQYF. Full variable domain (rest looked up from reference TRBV5-4 and TRBJ2-5): ETGVTQSPTHLIKTRGQQVTLRCSSQSGHNTVSWYQQALGQGPQFIFQYYREEENGRGNFPPRFSGLQFPNYSSELNVNALELDDSALYLCASSFSGRVEEQYFGPGTRLLVL.

This chain connects TRBV29-1 to TRBJ1-1; 9 bases are shared with TRBD1. CDR1 SQVTM and CDR2 ANQGSEA come from the germline V gene. The V segment lost 5 bases and the J segment 8 bases; nucleotides outside the gene matches: 9. CDR3 length equals 13 residues. The CDR3: CSVQTGGWGEAFF. Written as DNA, the CDR3 is TGCAGCGTTCAGACAGGGGGATGGGGGGAAGCTTTCTTT.

This chain links TRBV18 with TRBJ2-3, with D uncertain. Trimming left V 2 bases short and J 2 bases short, with 8 bases between. Germline loops: CDR1 KGHSH, CDR2 LQKENI. The CDR3 consists of 14 residues. The CDR3 region is CASSPFPYTDTQYF. CDR3 nucleotide sequence: TGTGCCAGCTCACCATTCCCTTACACAGATACGCAGTATTTT.

This rearrangement joins TRBV19 to TRBJ2-1; D call uncertain. V was pared by 8 bases and J by 0 bases, with 17 bases between. Per germline, CDR1 LNHDA and CDR2 SQIVND (reference sequence). CDR3 length: 16 residues. CDR3 loop: CASSLPGGPSYNEQFF. DNA of the CDR3: TGTGCCAGTTCCCTCCCTGGCGGTCCCTCCTACAATGAGCAGTTCTTC.

The DNA for the CDR3 is TGTGCCAGCAGTTATCCGGGAGGGGGAGCTTTCTTT. This translates into CASSYPGGGAFF. The V gene is TRBV6-6, the J gene TRBJ1-1; weak D call: TRBD1 (6 bases). The V end was cut by 3 bases, the J end by 10 bases, with 12 bases between. This CDR3 is 12 amino acids long. Looked up from germline, CDR1 is MNHNY and CDR2 is SVGAGI (reference sequence).

The V and J genes are TRBV5-1 and TRBJ1-1, with 10 bases matching TRBD1. J gave up 0 bases and V 4 bases, and 6 bases lay outside the gene matches. The germline V gene has CDR1 SGHRS and CDR2 YFSETQ. The CDR3 covers 16 residues. CDR3 sequence reads: CASSLRGTGVNTEAFF. CDR3 bases: TGCGCCAGCAGCCTTAGAGGGACAGGGGTGAACACTGAAGCTTTCTTT.

The J gene is TRBJ1-1, the V gene TRBV5-8; D not resolved. The germline V and J ends were trimmed by 4 bases and 10 bases, with 5 bases remaining between them. The germline V gene has CDR1 SGHTS and CDR2 YDEGEE. CDR3 length equals 9 residues. The CDR3 DNA is TGTGCCAGCAGCGCAGGAGCTTTCTTT. Protein: CASSAGAFF. The whole variable domain, remainder taken from reference TRBV5-8 and TRBJ1-1, is EAGVTQSPTHLIKTRGQQATLRCSPISGHTSVYWYQQALGLGLQFLLWYDEGEERNRGNFPPRFSGRQFPNYSSELNVNALELEDSALYLCASSAGAFFGQGTRLTVV.

The CDR3 spells CASSVGASGDKNIQYF. The CDR3 DNA reads as TGTGCCAGCAGCGTAGGGGCGTCCGGTGACAAAAACATTCAGTACTTC. V and J are TRBV9 and TRBJ2-4; D uncertain. The V gene lost 0 bases and the J gene lost 3 bases, with 13 bases spanning the gap. The CDR3 sequence is 16 residues long. Germline CDR1 reads SGDLS; CDR2 reads YYNGEE.

The chain employs TRBV7-3 and TRBJ2-1; D may be TRBD1 (5 bases). This CDR3 is 14 amino acids long. V shed 0 bases and J shed 6 bases, with 9 bases lying between them. The germline V gene encodes CDR1 SGHTA and CDR2 FQGTGA. Here the CDR3 reads CASSLTRGLNEQFF. The CDR3 coding sequence is TGTGCCAGCAGCTTAACTAGGGGTCTCAATGAGCAGTTCTTC.

The CDR3 nucleotides are TGTGCCAGCAGCCCTAGACAGGGGCCGAATGAAAAACTGTTTTTT. Its translation: CASSPRQGPNEKLFF. The rearrangement uses TRBV5-6 and TRBJ1-4, with 8 bases fitting TRBD1. The junction had 7 bases not matched to a gene; V was cut back by 4 bases and J by 5 bases. This CDR3 comprises 15 residues. Germline CDR1 and CDR2: SGHDT and YYEEEE.

The chain links TRBV5-1 to TRBJ1-1; no clear D. This CDR3 has 16 residues. Germline V gene data show CDR1 as SGHRS and CDR2 as YFSETQ. V lost 2 bases to trimming and J lost 0 bases, with 14 bases between them. The CDR3 protein is CASSFQAPGMNTEAFF. The CDR3 bases are TGCGCCAGCAGCTTCCAAGCCCCAGGAATGAACACTGAAGCTTTCTTT.

The gene calls are TRBV9 and TRBJ2-5, with D possibly being TRBD2 (6 bases). The V gene's germline CDR1 is SGDLS and CDR2 YYNGEE. The CDR3 consists of 15 residues. The ends were cut back, 4 bases at V and 3 bases at J, with 16 bases in the middle. CDR3 region: CASSPGVAAKETQYF. As DNA, the CDR3 is TGTGCCAGCAGCCCGGGGGTAGCGGCGAAAGAGACCCAGTACTTC.

The CDR3 spells CASSLLGTGFPNEQFF. In nucleotides, the CDR3 is TGTGCCAGCAGTTTATTGGGGACAGGGTTCCCCAATGAGCAGTTCTTC. The chain joins TRBV28 to TRBJ2-1; 9 nucleotides agree with TRBD1. The CDR3 consists of 16 residues. Germline V gives CDR1 MDHEN, CDR2 SYDVKM. Germline trimming cut 1 base from V and 6 bases from J; bases unmatched to any gene: 7.

The rearrangement links TRBV5-1 to TRBJ1-4; D is possibly TRBD1 (6 bases). CDR3 length: 14 amino acids. Trimming removed 4 bases at V and 8 bases at J, with 15 bases between. CDR1 and CDR2 from the germline V gene are SGHRS and YFSETQ. The CDR3: CASSPRTASEKLFF. The CDR3 region has the DNA TGCGCCAGCAGCCCGCGGACAGCCTCAGAAAAACTGTTTTTT.

V and J are TRBV29-1 and TRBJ2-1; 11 bases match TRBD2. The CDR3 has 14 residues. V shed 2 bases, J shed 6 bases, and the junction held 3 bases outside the gene matches. CDR1 and CDR2 (germline): SQVTM, ANQGSEA. The CDR3: CSVELAGGGNEQFF. For the CDR3, the DNA is TGCAGCGTTGAACTAGCGGGAGGTGGCAATGAGCAGTTCTTC.

This clone was seen only once. J is TRBJ1-1 and V is TRBV6-6; D not certain. The CDR3 consists of 13 residues. Trimming removed 4 bases at V and 10 bases at J, with 16 bases between. Germline CDR1 reads MNHNY; CDR2 reads SVGAGI (reference sequence). As DNA, the CDR3 is TGTGCCAGCAGTTTATCTAACGTCGGTGTAGCTTTCTTT. This encodes CASSLSNVGVAFF.

This sequence joins TRBV2 and TRBJ2-1; 12 bases fit TRBD2. Trimming removed 3 bases from V and 9 bases from J; junction bases left unmatched: 3. The V gene's germline CDR1 is SNHLY and CDR2 FYNNEI. The CDR3 is 14 amino acids. As DNA, the CDR3 is TGTGCCAGCAGTGACCTAGCGGGAGGGCCTGAGCAGTTCTTC. This sequence encodes CASSDLAGGPEQFF.

The chain is built from TRBV5-1 and TRBJ1-6; a possible D gene is TRBD1 (5 bases). The CDR3 extends over 14 amino acids. Trimming cost V 5 bases and J 5 bases, with 11 bases left between them. Germline CDR1 reads SGHRS; CDR2 reads YFSETQ. The CDR3 spells CASRGGSHNSPLHF. CDR3 nucleotides: TGCGCCAGCAGGGGGGGGTCCCATAATTCACCCCTCCACTTT.

This chain joins TRBV6-1 and TRBJ1-4; D is possibly TRBD1 (5 bases). CDR3 length: 16 amino acids. Germline values: CDR1 MNHNS, CDR2 SASEGT. V was shortened by 0 bases and J by 4 bases, with 12 bases between the two germline ends. CDR3 protein: CASSEAGGSLNEKLFF. CDR3 in DNA: TGTGCCAGCAGTGAAGCGGGGGGATCTCTTAATGAAAAACTGTTTTTT.

The V and J genes are TRBV6-4 and TRBJ2-3; D possibly corresponds to TRBD1 (5 bases). The CDR3 totals 13 residues. V lost 8 bases, J lost 3 bases, and 12 bases lay in between. Germline V gene sequence: CDR1 MRHNA, CDR2 SNTAGT. CDR3 loop: CASAGKETDTQYF. For the CDR3, the DNA is TGTGCCAGCGCAGGGAAGGAAACAGATACGCAGTATTTT.

V and J are TRBV5-8 and TRBJ1-5; no clear D gene. V lost 4 bases and J lost 0, with 11 bases in between. The CDR3 is 15 amino acids. Germline V lookup: CDR1 SGHTS, CDR2 YDEGEE. CDR3 sequence: CASSLDGLSNQPQHF. The CDR3 DNA follows: TGTGCCAGCAGCCTGGACGGACTTAGCAATCAGCCCCAGCATTTT. Based on the CDR3 plus reference TRBV5-8 and TRBJ1-5, the full variable domain is EAGVTQSPTHLIKTRGQQATLRCSPISGHTSVYWYQQALGLGLQFLLWYDEGEERNRGNFPPRFSGRQFPNYSSELNVNALELEDSALYLCASSLDGLSNQPQHFGDGTRLSIL.

The rearrangement links TRBV28 to TRBJ1-1; the match to TRBD1 covers 9 bases. The J segment lost 6 bases and the V segment lost 3 bases, leaving 17 bases of the junction unmatched. CDR1 and CDR2 (germline): MDHEN, SYDVKM. This CDR3 comprises 18 residues. This CDR3 is CASSFPPTGGPRRAEAFF. In DNA, the CDR3 is TGTGCCAGCAGTTTCCCTCCAACAGGGGGCCCTAGGAGGGCTGAAGCTTTCTTT.